The 16 T cell receptor beta chains below all came from one sample that was sequenced in a study of T cell responses to AZD1222 COVID-19 vaccine. Sequenced by immunoSEQ multiplex PCR; TCRdb stores in-frame clones only, minus some. The sample shows about 150,000 clones, about 90% of them seen only once. The source material was peripheral blood, sampled 28 days after the second AZD1222 dose. The receptors originated from an adult who received the AZD1222 COVID-19 vaccine.

The chain uses TRBV2 and TRBJ1-5; the D is unclear. The CDR3 runs 15 residues. Germline CDR1 is SNHLY and CDR2 is FYNNEI. V lost 1 base, J lost 0 bases, and 7 bases lay in between. The CDR3 region has the DNA TGTGCCAGCAGTGAAGGAGTGTATAGCAATCAGCCCCAGCATTTT. As protein: CASSEGVYSNQPQHF.

This CDR3 is CASSSAGPMWDEQYF. Here the CDR3 DNA reads TGCGCCAGCAGCTCCGCCGGGCCAATGTGGGACGAGCAGTACTTC. The V gene is TRBV5-1, the J gene TRBJ2-7; no firm D call. The CDR3 covers 15 residues. V was cut by 3 bases and J by 5 bases, with 18 bases left in between. Germline V gives CDR1 SGHRS, CDR2 YFSETQ.

V gene TRBV19 combines with J gene TRBJ2-3, with 7 bases that match TRBD1. Germline loops: CDR1 LNHDA, CDR2 SQIVND (reference sequence). V was pared by 6 bases and J by 6 bases, with 6 bases of the junction left unmatched. The CDR3 length is 13 residues. This chain's CDR3 is CASSHRGADTQYF. Written as DNA, the CDR3 is TGTGCCAGTAGCCACAGGGGCGCTGATACGCAGTATTTT. The whole variable domain, remainder taken from reference TRBV19 and TRBJ2-3, is DGGITQSPKYLFRKEGQNVTLSCEQNLNHDAMYWYRQDPGQGLRLIYYSQIVNDFQKGDIAEGYSVSREKKESFPLTVTSAQKNPTAFYLCASSHRGADTQYFGPGTRLTVL.

CDR3 coding DNA: TGTGCCAGCAGTACCGGGACAGGGATGAGGTATGGCTACACCTTC. It is translated as CASSTGTGMRYGYTF. V usage is TRBV27 and J usage is TRBJ1-2; 9 bases fit TRBD1. Germline V lookup: CDR1 MNHEY, CDR2 SMNVEV (reference sequence). Unmatched junction bases numbered 9, after V lost 5 bases and J lost 5 bases. The CDR3 is 15 residues long.

This clone was recorded a few times. The chain joins TRBV5-5 to TRBJ2-4; 9 positions match TRBD1. CDR1 and CDR2 (germline): SGHKS, YYEKEE (reference sequence). J lost 5 bases, V lost 4 bases, and 16 bases had no gene match. The CDR3 spans 18 residues. This CDR3 reads CASSPTHRDRVVENIQYF. In DNA, the CDR3 is TGTGCCAGCAGCCCCACACACCGGGACAGGGTCGTCGAAAACATTCAGTACTTC.

The chain combines TRBV2 with TRBJ2-1; 7 nucleotides match TRBD2. The V segment lost 5 bases and the J segment 8 bases; nucleotides outside the gene matches: 9. Germline V lookup: CDR1 SNHLY, CDR2 FYNNEI. This CDR3 contains 14 residues. The CDR3 is CASSHSGRLHEQFF. The CDR3 coding sequence is TGTGCCAGCAGTCATAGCGGGCGGCTTCATGAGCAGTTCTTC.

V usage is TRBV28 and J usage is TRBJ2-3, with TRBD2 matching 7 bases. The germline gives CDR1 MDHEN, CDR2 SYDVKM. J lost 3 bases, V lost 5 bases, and 17 bases had no gene match. This CDR3 has 18 residues. This CDR3 reads CASSPPRRTSRLTDTQYF. Here the CDR3 DNA reads TGTGCCAGCAGTCCGCCCCGGAGGACTAGTCGACTAACAGATACGCAGTATTTT.

The chain carries TRBV28 and TRBJ1-5; D is undetermined. CDR1 and CDR2 from the germline V gene are MDHEN and SYDVKM. The CDR3 has 14 amino acids. Trimming shortened V by 2 bases and J by 4 bases, and 9 bases separated the two germline ends. CDR3 sequence: CASSLGAGNQPQHF. The CDR3 region has the DNA TGTGCCAGCAGTTTAGGTGCGGGGAATCAGCCCCAGCATTTT. Combining the CDR3 with reference TRBV28 and TRBJ1-5 gives the whole variable domain DVKVTQSSRYLVKRTGEKVFLECVQDMDHENMFWYRQDPGLGLRLIYFSYDVKMKEKGDIPEGYSVSREKKERFSLILESASTNQTSMYLCASSLGAGNQPQHFGDGTRLSIL.

The rearrangement joins TRBV19 to TRBJ2-2; TRBD2 matches at 9 bases. The germline CDR1 and CDR2 sequences are LNHDA and SQIVND (reference sequence). CDR3 size: 17 residues. The V segment lost 6 bases and the J segment 3 bases; nucleotides outside the gene matches: 11. The CDR3 protein is CASRFSSGSGDTGELFF. The CDR3 nucleotides read TGTGCCAGTAGATTTAGTAGCGGGAGCGGCGACACCGGGGAGCTGTTTTTT.

The gene calls are TRBV5-1 and TRBJ1-1, with a weak D call TRBD1 (6 bases). V dropped 0 bases and J dropped 3 bases, with 15 bases sitting between them. Germline CDR1 reads SGHRS; CDR2 reads YFSETQ. The CDR3 extends over 16 amino acids. The CDR3: CASSLEGTPIDTEAFF. CDR3 sequence (DNA): TGCGCCAGCAGCTTGGAGGGGACACCCATCGACACTGAAGCTTTCTTT.

CDR3 bases: TGTGCCAGCAGCGTAGCCGACGGCTACTATGGCTACACCTTC. Amino acids: CASSVADGYYGYTF. The chain links TRBV9 to TRBJ1-2; no reliable D call. The germline gives CDR1 SGDLS, CDR2 YYNGEE. The V end lost 0 bases, the J end lost 3 bases, and 9 bases lay between the germline ends. The CDR3 runs 14 residues.

The chain couples TRBV30 to TRBJ2-7, with 12 bases matching TRBD1. The CDR3 is 15 residues long. After removal of 2 bases from V and 6 bases from J, the junction contained 8 bases not matched to a gene. Germline lookup yields CDR1 GTSNPN and CDR2 SVGIG (reference sequence). The CDR3 DNA is TGTGCCTGGAGTAAAAAGGGACAGGGGGCGTCCGAGCAGTACTTC. Translating gives CAWSKKGQGASEQYF.

Turning to this clone: At one of its ends the junction is not consistent with the germline gene, which may arise from a read error. The V and J genes are TRBV28 and TRBJ2-1; D ambiguous. The CDR3 runs to 13 residues. The germline gives CDR1 MDHEN, CDR2 SYDVKM. CDR3 nucleotides: TGTGCCAGCAGTTTAGACTCTTACACTGAGCAGTTCTTC. Amino acid sequence: CASSLDSYTEQFF.

This chain connects TRBV25-1 to TRBJ1-2; a possible D gene is TRBD1 (6 bases). This CDR3 comprises 15 residues. Germline CDR1 and CDR2: MGHDK and SYGVNS. V lost 1 base and J lost 0, with 9 bases in between. The CDR3 DNA follows: TGTGCCAGCAGTGAATGGGGGCAGACTAACTATGGCTACACCTTC. It is translated as CASSEWGQTNYGYTF.

V and J are TRBV5-1 and TRBJ2-1; D is unresolved. Trimming shortened V by 3 bases and J by 4 bases, and 2 bases separated the two germline ends. This CDR3 comprises 11 residues. CDR1 is SGHRS and CDR2 is YFSETQ in the germline V gene. The CDR3, as DNA: TGCGCCAGCAGCTATTACAATGAGCAGTTCTTC. It translates to CASSYYNEQFF.

The chain employs TRBV5-1 and TRBJ2-3; a weak D match, TRBD2 (7 bases). The CDR3 contains 15 residues. V gave up 0 bases and J gave up 5 bases, with 13 bases separating them. Looked up from germline, CDR1 is SGHRS and CDR2 is YFSETQ. CDR3 sequence (DNA): TGCGCCAGCAGCTTGGCCGGGGGAGGGGGAGATACGCAGTATTTT. Translated, it gives CASSLAGGGGDTQYF.